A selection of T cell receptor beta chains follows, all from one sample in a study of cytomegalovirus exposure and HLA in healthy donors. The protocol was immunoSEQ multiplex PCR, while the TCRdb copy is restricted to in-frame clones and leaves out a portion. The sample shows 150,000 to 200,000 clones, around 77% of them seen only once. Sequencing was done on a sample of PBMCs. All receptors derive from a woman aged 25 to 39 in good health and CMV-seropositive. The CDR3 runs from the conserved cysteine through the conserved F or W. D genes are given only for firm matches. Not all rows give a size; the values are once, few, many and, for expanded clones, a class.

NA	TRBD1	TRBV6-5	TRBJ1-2	CASRVTGGYGYTF	TGTGCCAGCAGGGTGACAGGGGGCTATGGCTACACCTTC
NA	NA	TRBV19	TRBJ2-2	CASKYLANTGELFF	TGTGCCAGTAAATACCTAGCGAACACCGGGGAGCTGTTTTTT
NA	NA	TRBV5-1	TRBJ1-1	CASSYRHLNTEAFF	TGCGCCAGCAGCTACCGACACCTGAACACTGAAGCTTTCTTT
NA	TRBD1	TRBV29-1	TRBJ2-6	CSVDQTGTGANVLTF	TGCAGCGTCGACCAGACAGGGACTGGGGCCAACGTCCTGACTTTC
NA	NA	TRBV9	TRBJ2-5	CASSAGEGETQYF	TGTGCCAGCAGCGCAGGGGAAGGGGAGACCCAGTACTTC
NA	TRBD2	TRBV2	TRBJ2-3	CASSETGTSGGTDTQYF	TGTGCCAGCAGTGAAACCGGGACTAGCGGAGGAACAGATACGCAGTATTTT
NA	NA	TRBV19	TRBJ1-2	CASSKTQGRYGYTF	TGTGCCAGTAGTAAAACTCAGGGGCGGTATGGCTACACCTTC
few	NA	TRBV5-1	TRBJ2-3	CASSLQETTDTQYF	TGCGCCAGCAGCTTACAGGAAACCACAGATACGCAGTATTTT
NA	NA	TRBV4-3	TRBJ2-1	CASSQALGTMENEQFF	TGCGCCAGCAGCCAAGCCCTTGGAACAATGGAGAATGAGCAGTTCTTC
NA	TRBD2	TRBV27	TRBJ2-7	CASMTGRNEQYF	TGTGCCAGCATGACCGGGAGGAACGAGCAGTACTTC
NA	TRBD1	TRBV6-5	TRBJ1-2	CASSSDRGPSFYGYTF	TGTGCCAGCAGTTCGGACAGGGGTCCTTCCTTCTATGGCTACACCTTC
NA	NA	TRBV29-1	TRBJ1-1	CSVLKQGGYTEAFF	TGCAGCGTCCTGAAACAGGGAGGGTACACTGAAGCTTTCTTT
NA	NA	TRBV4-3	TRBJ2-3	CASSQADGGTQYF	TGCGCCAGCAGCCAAGCGGACGGCGGGACGCAGTATTTT
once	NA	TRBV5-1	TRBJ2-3	CASSLVGSTDTQYF	TGCGCCAGCAGCTTGGTCGGTTCCACAGATACGCAGTATTTT
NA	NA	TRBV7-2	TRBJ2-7	CASSPRTAFRYEQYF	TGTGCCAGCAGCCCCAGGACAGCTTTCCGCTACGAGCAGTACTTC
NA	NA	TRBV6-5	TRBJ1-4	CASTGWRGEKLFF	TGTGCCAGCACAGGGTGGAGGGGAGAAAAACTGTTTTTT
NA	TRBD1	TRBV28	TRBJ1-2	CASRDGQGIYGYTF	TGTGCCAGCAGGGACGGACAGGGGATCTATGGCTACACCTTC
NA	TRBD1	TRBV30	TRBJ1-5	CAWRDRGSSWKPQHF	TGTGCCTGGAGGGACAGGGGATCCAGTTGGAAGCCCCAGCATTTT
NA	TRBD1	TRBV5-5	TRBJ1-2	CASSLGGTGSGYTF	TGTGCCAGCAGCTTGGGCGGGACAGGGAGTGGCTACACCTTC
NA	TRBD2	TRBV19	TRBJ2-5	CASSIVTSGQETQYF	TGTGCCAGTAGTATAGTGACTAGCGGCCAAGAGACCCAGTACTTC
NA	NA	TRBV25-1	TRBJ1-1	CASSDRGENTEAFF	TGTGCCAGCAGTGACCGGGGAGAGAACACTGAAGCTTTCTTT
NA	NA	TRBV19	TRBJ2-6	CASSISGGSGANVLTF	TGTGCCAGTAGTATTTCAGGTGGCTCTGGGGCCAACGTCCTGACTTTC
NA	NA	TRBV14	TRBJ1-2	CASSQVYEDISYGYTF	TGTGCCAGCAGCCAAGTCTATGAGGATATCTCCTATGGCTACACCTTC
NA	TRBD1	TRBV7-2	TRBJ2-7	CASSSGQGPTYEQYF	TGTGCCAGCAGCTCAGGACAGGGCCCTACCTACGAGCAGTACTTC
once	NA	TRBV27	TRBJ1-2	CATIDRPGGYGYTF	TGTGCCACTATAGACAGGCCGGGGGGCTATGGCTACACCTTC
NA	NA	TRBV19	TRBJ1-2	CASSRTPNYGYTF	TGTGCCAGTAGTAGGACACCCAACTATGGCTACACCTTC
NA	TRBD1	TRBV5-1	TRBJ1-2	CASSLRTGSGYTF	TGCGCCAGCAGCTTAAGGACAGGGTCAGGCTACACCTTC
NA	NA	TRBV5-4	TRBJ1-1	CASSLAGYGAFF	TGTGCCAGCAGCCTTGCAGGGTATGGGGCTTTCTTT
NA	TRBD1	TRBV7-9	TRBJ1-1	CASSPLGGQGVSSGAFF	TGTGCCAGCAGTCCCCTGGGGGGACAGGGCGTTTCTTCAGGAGCTTTCTTT
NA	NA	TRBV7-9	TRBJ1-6	CASSFLISGGNSPLHF	TGTGCCAGCAGCTTCCTTATATCAGGAGGGAATTCACCCCTCCACTTT
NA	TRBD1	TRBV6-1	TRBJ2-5	CASSDLTGQGALRETQYF	TGTGCCAGCAGTGACCTAACGGGACAGGGGGCTCTTCGGGAGACCCAGTACTTC
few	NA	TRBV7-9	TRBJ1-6	CASSLGGRVGSPLHF	TGTGCCAGCAGCTTAGGGGGGCGAGTAGGTTCACCCCTCCACTTT
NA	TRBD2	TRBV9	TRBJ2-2	CASSVAAGEITGELFF	TGTGCCAGCAGCGTAGCTGCGGGAGAGATCACCGGGGAGCTGTTTTTT
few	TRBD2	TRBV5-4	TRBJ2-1	CASREGGAGRPYNEQFF	TGTGCCAGCCGGGAGGGGGGGGCGGGCCGGCCGTACAATGAGCAGTTCTTC
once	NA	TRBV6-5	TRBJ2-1	CASSPLRRGYNEQFF	TGCGCCAGCAGTCCACTGCGCAGAGGATACAATGAGCAGTTCTTC